This passage covers 10 T cell receptor beta chains from one sample sequenced in a study of T cell repertoires in cytomegalovirus infection. TCRdb re-analysed the reads in MiXCR, keeping a single row per CDR3 protein. The repertoire consists of roughly 990,000 distinct CDR3 sequences, with 31% occurring once and the leading ten covering 11% to 15%. These TCRs' antigens remain unknown. Material: cultured CD8+ T cells from PBMCs, obtained from culture after CMV antigen stimulation. Receptors were obtained from a human donor in good health (CMV status not recorded). Some clones in this sample may be carry-over from other donors' samples.

The V gene is TRBV7-8, the J gene TRBJ2-1; D is possibly TRBD2 (7 bases). The CDR3 contains 17 residues. Germline lookup yields CDR1 SGHVS and CDR2 FQNEAQ. The V gene lost 5 bases and the J gene lost 4 bases, with 21 bases spanning the gap. The DNA for the CDR3 is TGTGCCAGCAGCCCTGGATGGGCGGGGGCGGGATACAATGAGCAGTTCTTC. Translated: CASSPGWAGAGYNEQFF.

This clonotype was observed a handful of times. This chain joins TRBV6-1 and TRBJ2-1; TRBD2 matches 13 bases. The V gene's germline CDR1 is MNHNS and CDR2 SASEGT. The CDR3 runs to 15 residues. With 7 bases clipped from V and 4 bases from J, the junction kept 4 bases outside the gene matches. CDR3 bases: TGTGCCAGCAATTCGGGACTAGCGGGGTACAATGAGCAGTTCTTC. Its translation: CASNSGLAGYNEQFF.

The chain links TRBV20-1 to TRBJ1-1, with D unresolved. Germline-derived CDR1 and CDR2 are DFQATT and SNEGSKA (reference sequence). Trimming took 3 bases from V and 7 from J, leaving 18 bases between them. The CDR3 covers 14 residues. Here the CDR3 DNA reads TGCAGTGCTAGTCAATCGACGGCTGGAGATGAAGCTTTCTTT. It encodes CSASQSTAGDEAFF.

This clonotype came up a few times. V and J are TRBV5-1 and TRBJ2-1, with 7 positions matching TRBD1. Germline V gene sequence: CDR1 SGHRS, CDR2 YFSETQ. The ends lost 0 bases at V and 4 bases at J; junction bases unmatched: 7. The CDR3 contains 16 residues. Written as DNA, the CDR3 is TGCGCCAGCAGCTTGGGCCGGGACAGAGGGTACAATGAGCAGTTCTTC. It codes for CASSLGRDRGYNEQFF.

This clonotype was counted ten times or more. The chain employs TRBV7-8 and TRBJ2-1, with D tentatively TRBD2 (6 bases). Trimming cost V 4 bases and J 8 bases, with 12 bases left between them. The germline V gene has CDR1 SGHVS and CDR2 FQNEAQ. The CDR3 spans 13 residues. The CDR3 DNA sequence: TGTGCCAGCAGCTACCTAACGGGGGATGAGCAGTTCTTC. Protein product: CASSYLTGDEQFF.

J is TRBJ1-4 and V is TRBV18, with a weak D call TRBD1 (5 bases). The V end was cut by 4 bases, the J end by 0 bases, with 15 bases between. The CDR3 consists of 17 residues. Per germline, CDR1 KGHSH and CDR2 LQKENI. The CDR3 nucleotides read TGTGCCAGCTCACTAGACAGCTATCATGCAACTAATGAAAAACTGTTTTTT. Amino acid sequence: CASSLDSYHATNEKLFF.

The chain carries TRBV7-8 and TRBJ1-1; no clear D. The CDR3 loop spans 14 amino acids. Germline CDR1 reads SGHVS; CDR2 reads FQNEAQ. Between the trimmed V and J ends, which lost 3 bases and 0 bases, there was a span of 8 bases. For the CDR3, the DNA is TGTGCCAGCAGCTTGGACCTTTTGAACACTGAAGCTTTCTTT. This translates into CASSLDLLNTEAFF.

This clonotype came up many times. The chain recombines TRBV7-2 with TRBJ2-5, with 16 bases identical to TRBD2. Germline CDR1 SGHTA, CDR2 FQGNSA. J gave up 0 bases and V 5 bases, and 6 bases lay outside the gene matches. The CDR3 has 18 residues. CDR3 sequence (DNA): TGTGCCAGCAGCCCCGGGACTAGCGGGGGGGTGTACCAAGAGACCCAGTACTTC. Translating gives CASSPGTSGGVYQETQYF.

This clonotype was counted only a few times. The chain recombines TRBV4-3 with TRBJ2-2; D ambiguous. V lost 0 bases and J lost 10, with 12 bases in between. Germline lookup yields CDR1 LGHNA and CDR2 YSLEER. The CDR3 extends over 14 amino acids. The CDR3 protein is CASSQDSQPVELFF. The CDR3 nucleotides read TGCGCCAGCAGCCAAGATAGTCAACCCGTGGAGCTGTTTTTT.

This clonotype was counted many times. V usage is TRBV7-9 and J usage is TRBJ1-2; D is unresolved. Germline lookup yields CDR1 SEHNR and CDR2 FQNEAQ (reference sequence). Trimming cost V 7 bases and J 4 bases, with 19 bases left between them. This CDR3 region has 15 residues. In DNA, the CDR3 is TGTGCCAGCATCGGTTTGGGCAGAAACCTCTATGGCTACACCTTC. As protein: CASIGLGRNLYGYTF. Supplemented by reference TRBV7-9 and TRBJ1-2, the full variable domain reads DTGVSQNPRHKITKRGQNVTFRCDPISEHNRLYWYRQTLGQGPEFLTYFQNEAQLEKSRLLSDRFSAERPKGSFSTLEIQRTEQGDSAMYLCASIGLGRNLYGYTFGSGTRLTVV.